Given below is one T cell receptor beta chain in context. V lost 7 bases and J lost 5; bases outside the gene matches: 3. This CDR3 has 13 amino acids. Germline V gene lookup returns CDR1 MDHEN and CDR2 SYDVKM. Original handling: The assay estimated nucleated cells by amplifying reference gene primers. Sequencing was performed with immunoSEQ multiplex PCR; in TCRdb, only in-frame clones are kept and a portion is missing. From that table come the V and J calls and clone size; the DNA was used to work out D and trimming. The table lists over 50,000 clones, 85% of them singletons. This sample was included in a study of blood T cell repertoires in COVID-19. Study-level background: There were acute and convalescent COVID-19 samples, and they came from the United States, Italy and Spain. T cells, B-cell-depleted T cells, or PBMCs supplied cDNA or gDNA.

The sample taken for sequencing was peripheral blood. This chain uses TRBV28 with TRBJ1-4, with 8 bases that match TRBD1. The sequence derives from a man between 65 and 80 years old with acute or convalescent COVID-19. CDR3 amino acids: CASTDRVNEKLFF. The DNA for the CDR3 is TGTGCCAGCACGGACAGGGTGAATGAAAAACTGTTTTTT.